A single sample is the source of the 30 T cell receptor beta chains below, sequenced in a study of blood T cells in healthy people across ages (dated by TCRdb to between 2015 and 2017). The library was generated by 5' RACE. Sequencer: Illumina HiSeq 2500. A second PCR of about 7 to 12 cycles was performed with a sample-barcoded 5' primer and a J-beta primer mix. TCRdb itself trimmed the public reads at Q25 with fastp, ran MiXCR and retained productive beta chains. One record per CDR3 amino acid sequence lists the most common genes and DNA. The sample table lists some 550,000 distinct CDR3 sequences, around 50% of them with a count of one. The ten largest account for around 25% of the sample. The sequenced material came from blood. The receptors stem from a man aged 80 or over in good health.

This clonotype was counted ten times or more. The chain recombines TRBV4-3 with TRBJ2-7; 7 bases are a match to TRBD1. The V gene end was trimmed by 3 bases and the J gene end by 4 bases; junction bases not matched to a gene: 9. Germline V gene lookup returns CDR1 LGHNA and CDR2 YSLEER. This CDR3 contains 15 residues. In DNA form, the CDR3 reads TGCGCCAGCAGCCACAGTCCCGGGACAGTTTACGAGCAGTACTTC. Its protein is CASSHSPGTVYEQYF.

This chain uses TRBV20-1 with TRBJ2-7, with a possible D match to TRBD2 (6 bases). This CDR3 comprises 16 residues. Trimming removed 6 bases from V and 3 bases from J, with 24 bases in between. In germline, CDR1 is DFQATT, CDR2 SNEGSKA (reference sequence). Written as DNA, the CDR3 is TGCAGTGCCCCCCCTCCCGGGGGAGGACTTCACTACGAGCAGTACTTC. The encoded protein is CSAPPPGGGLHYEQYF.

This clonotype was found a few times. The chain recombines TRBV11-2 with TRBJ2-6, with unresolved D. CDR3 length: 15 residues. Per the germline V gene, CDR1 is SGHAT and CDR2 is FQNNGV. Trimming took off 5 bases at V and 3 bases at J, with 11 bases between the two ends. CDR3 nucleotide sequence: TGTGCCAGCAGCGGCAATTATGGTGGGGCCAACGTCCTGACTTTC. Protein sequence: CASSGNYGGANVLTF. Looking up the rest from reference TRBV11-2 and TRBJ2-6 gives the full variable domain: EAGVAQSPRYKIIEKRQSVAFWCNPISGHATLYWYQQILGQGPKLLIQFQNNGVVDDSQLPKDRFSAERLKGVDSTLKIQPAKLEDSAVYLCASSGNYGGANVLTFGAGSRLTVL.

The chain combines TRBV4-1 with TRBJ2-6; no clear D. This CDR3 is 18 amino acids long. Germline V gene lookup returns CDR1 MGHRA and CDR2 YSYEKL. Trimming left V 0 bases short and J 0 bases short, with 12 bases between. The CDR3 coding sequence is TGCGCCAGCAGCCAAGATGACCAAAGTTACTCTGGGGCCAACGTCCTGACTTTC. This sequence encodes CASSQDDQSYSGANVLTF.

There are many counts of this clonotype. This CDR3 reads CSVSSLRGTGSYEQYF. DNA of the CDR3: TGCAGCGTTTCGAGTCTCCGCGGGACAGGGAGTTACGAGCAGTACTTC. The chain employs TRBV29-1 and TRBJ2-7; 9 nucleotides align to TRBD1. CDR3 size: 16 residues. CDR1 SQVTM and CDR2 ANQGSEA come from the germline V gene. V lost 5 bases to trimming and J lost 4 bases; unmatched junction nucleotides: 15.

CDR3: CASSQLPREQFF. As DNA, the CDR3 is TGTGCCAGCAGCCAATTGCCAAGGGAGCAGTTCTTC. The V call is TRBV14, the J call TRBJ2-1; D gene ambiguous. V was trimmed by 2 bases and J by 10 bases, leaving 9 bases between them. Germline V gene data show CDR1 as SGHDN and CDR2 as FVKESK. The length of the CDR3 is 12 residues.

The J gene is TRBJ2-7, the V gene TRBV28; 12 positions agree with TRBD2. This CDR3 has 14 amino acids. Unmatched junction bases numbered 5, after V lost 7 bases and J lost 4 bases. The germline V gene encodes CDR1 MDHEN and CDR2 SYDVKM. The CDR3, as DNA: TGTGCCAGCATGAGGACTAGCGGGATGTACGAGCAGTACTTC. Residues: CASMRTSGMYEQYF. Together with reference TRBV28 and TRBJ2-7, the CDR3 gives the full variable domain: DVKVTQSSRYLVKRTGEKVFLECVQDMDHENMFWYRQDPGLGLRLIYFSYDVKMKEKGDIPEGYSVSREKKERFSLILESASTNQTSMYLCASMRTSGMYEQYFGPGTRLTVT.

The rearrangement uses TRBV6-1 and TRBJ2-3; TRBD1 might be the D (6 bases). The length of the CDR3 is 14 residues. CDR1 MNHNS and CDR2 SASEGT come from the germline V gene. Trimming left V 6 bases short and J 4 bases short, with 14 bases between. CDR3 sequence reads: CASRADRGPDTQYF. CDR3 sequence (DNA): TGTGCCAGCAGGGCGGACAGAGGACCAGATACGCAGTATTTT.

This clonotype was found a few times. This sequence joins TRBV7-2 and TRBJ2-4; D may be TRBD1 (5 bases). V was cut by 5 bases and J by 2 bases, with 10 bases left in between. Germline-derived CDR1 and CDR2 are SGHTA and FQGNSA. The CDR3 loop spans 14 amino acids. CDR3 protein: CASSPRQTKNIQYF. CDR3 nucleotides: TGTGCCAGCAGCCCGCGACAGACCAAAAACATTCAGTACTTC.

This clonotype occurred many times. The chain is built from TRBV7-9 and TRBJ2-7; possible D gene TRBD2, 6 bases. The V end was cut by 5 bases, the J end by 2 bases, with 13 bases between. The CDR3 extends over 14 amino acids. CDR1 is SEHNR, CDR2 FQNEAQ, per germline (reference sequence). Written as DNA, the CDR3 is TGTGCCAGCAGCAGGAGGGAAGTGACCTACGAGCAGTACTTC. Residues: CASSRREVTYEQYF.

V is TRBV5-1 and J is TRBJ1-5, with D possibly TRBD1 on 5 matching bases. V lost 0 bases to trimming and J lost 2 bases, with 9 bases between them. This CDR3 has 15 amino acids. The germline gives CDR1 SGHRS, CDR2 YFSETQ. CDR3 in amino acids: CASSLAGTGNQPQHF. The CDR3 nucleotides read TGCGCCAGCAGCTTGGCCGGGACGGGCAATCAGCCCCAGCATTTT.

This clonotype has just a few counts. The rearrangement links TRBV6-4 to TRBJ2-1; 10 nucleotides agree with TRBD2. Germline CDR1 MRHNA, CDR2 SNTAGT. The CDR3 has 17 amino acids. V was pared by 0 bases and J by 3 bases, with 5 bases of the junction left unmatched. The CDR3 nucleotides read TGTGCCAGCAGTGACTCGGCTAGCGGGGGAGGCTACAATGAGCAGTTCTTC. Translated: CASSDSASGGGYNEQFF.

This clonotype was seen a handful of times. The chain links TRBV27 to TRBJ2-7; a possible D gene is TRBD1 (6 bases). V was trimmed by 3 bases and J by 2 bases, leaving 17 bases between them. CDR1 MNHEY and CDR2 SMNVEV come from the germline V gene (reference sequence). The CDR3 consists of 16 residues. The CDR3 coding sequence is TGTGCCAGCAGTTTTCTCCAGACAGGTCCCCCCTACGAGCAGTACTTC. Encoded protein: CASSFLQTGPPYEQYF.

The rearrangement uses TRBV2 and TRBJ1-3; D is unclear. V lost 6 bases and J lost 0, with 9 bases in between. The CDR3 is 14 residues long. Germline values: CDR1 SNHLY, CDR2 FYNNEI. The CDR3: CASRSGASGNTIYF. CDR3 sequence (DNA): TGTGCCAGCAGATCAGGAGCCTCTGGAAACACCATATATTTT. The full variable domain, with the rest looked up from reference TRBV2 and TRBJ1-3, is EPEVTQTPSHQVTQMGQEVILRCVPISNHLYFYWYRQILGQKVEFLVSFYNNEISEKSEIFDDQFSVERPDGSNFTLKIRSTKLEDSAMYFCASRSGASGNTIYFGEGSWLTVV.

V gene TRBV29-1 combines with J gene TRBJ2-4, with TRBD1 matching 11 bases. This CDR3 contains 16 residues. The V and J ends lost 2 bases and 3 bases, in that order; junction bases with no gene match: 6. Per germline, CDR1 SQVTM and CDR2 ANQGSEA. The CDR3 loop reads CSVEPRTGGHKNIQYF. The CDR3 DNA reads as TGCAGCGTTGAACCCCGGACAGGGGGCCACAAAAACATTCAGTACTTC.

This clonotype was detected a few times. The chain links TRBV6-5 to TRBJ1-2; perhaps TRBD1 as D (5 bases). Per the germline V gene, CDR1 is MNHEY and CDR2 is SVGAGI. The CDR3 is 14 residues long. Trimming took 6 bases from V and 1 from J, leaving 12 bases between them. CDR3 in DNA: TGTGCCAGCAGGGTAGACAGATTTAACTATGGCTACACCTTC. Translation: CASRVDRFNYGYTF.

This clonotype was seen only a few times. The gene calls are TRBV7-9 and TRBJ1-1; 7 nucleotides match TRBD1. There are 15 residues in the CDR3. Unmatched junction bases numbered 15, after V lost 10 bases and J lost 4 bases. Germline V gives CDR1 SEHNR, CDR2 FQNEAQ (reference sequence). CDR3 loop: CATTQQGYGSTEAFF. Written as DNA, the CDR3 is TGTGCCACCACCCAACAGGGGTATGGGTCCACTGAAGCTTTCTTT.

The rearrangement links TRBV29-1 to TRBJ2-1; D could derive from TRBD1 or TRBD2 (5 bases each). The end of the DNA is better explained by TRBJ2-7, so the J call may be wrong. CDR1 is SQVTM, CDR2 ANQGSEA, per germline. The CDR3 is made up of 16 amino acids. CDR3 residues: CSVEKGTARSYNEQYF. The CDR3 coding sequence is TGCAGCGTTGAAAAGGGGACCGCCAGATCCTACAATGAGCAGTACTTC.

The genes are TRBV9 and TRBJ2-1, with 12 positions matching TRBD2. The trim removed 3 bases at V and 6 bases at J, leaving 4 bases unmatched. CDR1 SGDLS and CDR2 YYNGEE come from the germline V gene. There are 15 residues in the CDR3. CDR3 DNA: TGTGCCAGCAGCGCCCTAGCGGGGGGGCTCAATGAGCAGTTCTTC. Translated: CASSALAGGLNEQFF.

The chain combines TRBV7-2 with TRBJ2-3; unclear D gene. The V and J ends lost 5 bases and 5 bases respectively, with 26 bases between them. Germline CDR1 reads SGHTA; CDR2 reads FQGNSA. This CDR3 spans 18 amino acids. CDR3 protein: CASSPWGMLTGSGDTQYF. The CDR3 region has the DNA TGTGCCAGCAGCCCATGGGGAATGCTGACTGGTTCGGGAGATACGCAGTATTTT. The entire variable domain, with the rest obtained from reference TRBV7-2 and TRBJ2-3, is as follows: GAGVSQSPSNKVTEKGKDVELRCDPISGHTALYWYRQSLGQGLEFLIYFQGNSAPDKSGLPSDRFSAERTGGSVSTLTIQRTQQEDSAVYLCASSPWGMLTGSGDTQYFGPGTRLTVL.

The chain joins TRBV12-3 or TRBV12-4 to TRBJ2-7; D tentatively fits TRBD1 or TRBD2 (5 bases each). Between the trimmed V and J ends, which lost 3 bases and 2 bases, there was a span of 14 bases. The CDR3 sequence is 15 residues long. The CDR3 here is CASSFGTGYTYEQYF. The CDR3 DNA follows: TGTGCCAGCAGTTTCGGGACGGGGTACACCTACGAGCAGTACTTC.

V gene TRBV2 combines with J gene TRBJ1-2, with 8 bases fitting TRBD1. The ends lost 9 bases at V and 2 bases at J; junction bases unmatched: 2. There are 12 residues in the CDR3. CDR1 is SNHLY, CDR2 FYNNEI, per germline. CDR3 loop: CARGDRNYGYTF. CDR3 in DNA: TGTGCCAGGGGGGACAGGAACTATGGCTACACCTTC.

This clonotype occurred a few times. The chain joins TRBV6-1 to TRBJ2-7; 11 bases agree with TRBD2. The ends lost 5 bases at V and 1 base at J; junction bases unmatched: 7. The CDR3 has 16 residues. Per the germline V gene, CDR1 is MNHNS and CDR2 is SASEGT. The CDR3 region has the DNA TGTGCCAGCAGTTACGTAACTAGCGGGAGATCCTACGAGCAGTACTTC. Translated: CASSYVTSGRSYEQYF.

The rearrangement links TRBV7-2 to TRBJ2-1; 9 nucleotides line up with TRBD2. The CDR3 extends over 14 amino acids. The germline V gene has CDR1 SGHTA and CDR2 FQGNSA. V trimming: 5 bases; J trimming: 9 bases; junction bases outside the gene matches: 8. CDR3 residues: CASSPRTSVGEQFF. The CDR3 nucleotides are TGTGCCAGCAGCCCCAGGACTAGCGTGGGTGAGCAGTTCTTC.

This clonotype was recorded many times. V is TRBV7-2 and J is TRBJ2-7, with TRBD1 matching over 8 bases. The V gene end was trimmed by 3 bases and the J gene end by 0 bases; junction bases not matched to a gene: 1. The CDR3 is 14 residues long. Germline V gives CDR1 SGHTA, CDR2 FQGNSA. CDR3 sequence (DNA): TGTGCCAGCAGCTTGGACAGGGTCTCCTACGAGCAGTACTTC. Protein: CASSLDRVSYEQYF.

The chain has TRBV20-1 and TRBJ2-7; 13 bases match TRBD2. The germline V gene encodes CDR1 DFQATT and CDR2 SNEGSKA (reference sequence). V lost 4 bases to trimming and J lost 7 bases; unmatched junction nucleotides: 13. The CDR3 extends over 16 amino acids. CDR3 in amino acids: CSAKLPGLAGVKEQYF. Here the CDR3 DNA reads TGCAGTGCTAAACTCCCTGGACTAGCGGGAGTGAAAGAGCAGTACTTC.

The genes are TRBV6-6 and TRBJ1-3; D call uncertain. Germline V gene data show CDR1 as MNHNY and CDR2 as SVGAGI (reference sequence). Trimming cost V 5 bases and J 1 base, with 15 bases left between them. This CDR3 region has 16 residues. The CDR3 DNA reads TGTGCCAGCAGTAAAACGACCATTACTTCTGGAAACACCATATATTTT. Protein product: CASSKTTITSGNTIYF.

The genes are TRBV28 and TRBJ2-1; D is perhaps TRBD1 (6 bases). The DNA end is more similar to TRBJ2-7, so the J call may be wrong. Germline assignment: CDR1 MDHEN and CDR2 SYDVKM. CDR3 length: 17 amino acids. The CDR3 region has the DNA TGTGCCAGCAGTTCCTGGACAGAGGCAAGCTCCTACAATGAGCAGTACTTC. Its protein product is CASSSWTEASSYNEQYF.

The chain recombines TRBV12-3 or TRBV12-4 with TRBJ2-1, with D possibly matching TRBD2 (7 bases). Trimming shortened V by 1 base and J by 6 bases, and 10 bases separated the two germline ends. The CDR3 has 14 residues. The CDR3 is CASSLEGGGNEQFF. CDR3 nucleotides: TGTGCCAGCAGTTTAGAGGGGGGGGGCAATGAGCAGTTCTTC.

This sequence joins TRBV4-1 and TRBJ2-7; D is unresolved. Between the trimmed V and J ends, which lost 4 bases and 1 base, there was a span of 20 bases. The germline V gene has CDR1 MGHRA and CDR2 YSYEKL. CDR3 size: 17 residues. This CDR3 reads CASSPRLDVSLSYEQYF. The CDR3 nucleotides read TGCGCCAGCAGCCCACGTCTGGACGTTTCCCTTTCCTACGAGCAGTACTTC.